This T cell receptor beta chain was sequenced during a study of shared clonotypes between healthy human individuals. The germline V and J ends were trimmed by 5 bases and 12 bases, with 14 bases remaining between them. Germline CDR1 and CDR2: MDHEN and SYDVKM. The CDR3 extends over 11 amino acids. Using immunoSEQ multiplex PCR, the repertoire was profiled, and TCRdb retains in-frame clones only, with some absent. The data contain more than 2 million clones, approximately 92% of them singletons. Only CD45RO-negative cells positively selected for CCR7 counted as naive CD8 cells, so terminally differentiated effector memory CD45RA+ cells were excluded.

Sequencing was done on a sample of naive CD8+ T cells from PBMCs. The clonotype comes from a man aged 18 to 30 in good health. Some clones in this sample may be carry-over from other donors' samples. The chain carries TRBV28 and TRBJ2-7; D might be TRBD1 (6 bases). CDR3: CASSPRTVRYF. Here the CDR3 DNA reads TGTGCCAGCAGTCCCCGGACAGTTAGGTACTTC.